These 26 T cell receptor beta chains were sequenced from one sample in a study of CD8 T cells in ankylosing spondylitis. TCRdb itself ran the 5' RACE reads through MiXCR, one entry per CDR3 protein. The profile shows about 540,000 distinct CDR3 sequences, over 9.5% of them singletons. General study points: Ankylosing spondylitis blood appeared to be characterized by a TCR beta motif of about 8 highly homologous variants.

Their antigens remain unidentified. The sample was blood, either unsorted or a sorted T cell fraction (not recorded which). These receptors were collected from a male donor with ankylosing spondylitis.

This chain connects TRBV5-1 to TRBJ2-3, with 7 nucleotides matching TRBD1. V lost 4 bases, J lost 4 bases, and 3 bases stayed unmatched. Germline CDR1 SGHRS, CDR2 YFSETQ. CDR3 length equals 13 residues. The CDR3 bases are TGCGCCAGCAGCCCGCAGGGGGCAGATACGCAGTATTTT. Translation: CASSPQGADTQYF.

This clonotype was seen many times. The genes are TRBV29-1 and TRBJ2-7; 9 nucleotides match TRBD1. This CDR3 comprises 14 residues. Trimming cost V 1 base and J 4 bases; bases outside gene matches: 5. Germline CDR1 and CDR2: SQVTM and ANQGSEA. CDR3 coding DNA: TGCAGCGTTGAAGGTGTGGACAGGGGTTACGAGCAGTACTTC. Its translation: CSVEGVDRGYEQYF.

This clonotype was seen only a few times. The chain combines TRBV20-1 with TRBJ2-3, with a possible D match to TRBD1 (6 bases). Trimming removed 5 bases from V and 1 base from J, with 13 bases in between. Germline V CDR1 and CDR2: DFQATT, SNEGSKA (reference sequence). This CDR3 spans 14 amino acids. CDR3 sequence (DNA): TGCAGTGCTCTCGACAGGACGGGCACAGATACGCAGTATTTT. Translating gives CSALDRTGTDTQYF.

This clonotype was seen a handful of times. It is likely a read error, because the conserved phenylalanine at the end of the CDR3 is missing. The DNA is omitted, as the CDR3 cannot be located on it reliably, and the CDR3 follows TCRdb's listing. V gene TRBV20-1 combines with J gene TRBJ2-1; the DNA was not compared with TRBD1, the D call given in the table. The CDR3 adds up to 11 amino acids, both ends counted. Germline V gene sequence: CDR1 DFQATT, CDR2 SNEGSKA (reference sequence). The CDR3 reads CSASRRSGGFL.

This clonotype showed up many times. CDR3 nucleotide sequence: TGTGCCACCAGTGACCTCCCGGAGCGGGGACGGACGGAGCAGTTCTTC. Its translation is CATSDLPERGRTEQFF. The J gene is TRBJ2-1, the V gene TRBV24-1; 7 bases line up with TRBD2. This CDR3 has 16 residues. J lost 10 bases, V lost 4 bases, and 15 bases had no gene match. Germline CDR1 reads KGHDR; CDR2 reads SFDVKD.

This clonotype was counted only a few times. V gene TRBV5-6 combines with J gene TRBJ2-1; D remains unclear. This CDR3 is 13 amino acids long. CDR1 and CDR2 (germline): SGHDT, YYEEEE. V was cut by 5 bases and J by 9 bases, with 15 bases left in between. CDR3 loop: CASSSAPSLEQFF. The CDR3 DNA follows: TGTGCCAGCAGTTCGGCACCTTCTCTTGAGCAGTTCTTC.

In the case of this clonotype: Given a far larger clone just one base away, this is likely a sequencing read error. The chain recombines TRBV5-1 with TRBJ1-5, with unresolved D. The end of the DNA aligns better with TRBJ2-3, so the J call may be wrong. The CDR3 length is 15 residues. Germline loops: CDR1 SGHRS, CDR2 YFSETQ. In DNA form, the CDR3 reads TGCGCCAGCAGCTTGGAGGGTTATAGCAATCAGCCCCAGTATTTT. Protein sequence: CASSLEGYSNQPQYF.

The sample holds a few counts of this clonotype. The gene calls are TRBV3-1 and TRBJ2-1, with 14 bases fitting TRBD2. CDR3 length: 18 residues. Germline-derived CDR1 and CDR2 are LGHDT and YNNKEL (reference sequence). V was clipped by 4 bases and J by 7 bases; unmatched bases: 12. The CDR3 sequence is CASSPPGLAGAKRNEQFF. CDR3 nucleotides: TGTGCCAGCAGCCCCCCGGGACTAGCGGGGGCAAAGCGAAATGAGCAGTTCTTC.

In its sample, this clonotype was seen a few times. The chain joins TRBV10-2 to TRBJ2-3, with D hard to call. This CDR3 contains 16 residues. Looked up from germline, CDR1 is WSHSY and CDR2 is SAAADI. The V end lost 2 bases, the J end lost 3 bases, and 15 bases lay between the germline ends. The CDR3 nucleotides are TGCGCCAGCAGTGAGCAACCTATAGACTTAACAGATACGCAGTATTTT. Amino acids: CASSEQPIDLTDTQYF.

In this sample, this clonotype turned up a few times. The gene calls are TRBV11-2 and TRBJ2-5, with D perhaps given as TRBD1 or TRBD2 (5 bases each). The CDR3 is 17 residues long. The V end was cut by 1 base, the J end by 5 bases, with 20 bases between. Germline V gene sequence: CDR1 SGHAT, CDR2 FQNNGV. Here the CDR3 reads CASSLAVRGPSGETQYF. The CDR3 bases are TGTGCCAGCAGCTTAGCCGTGAGGGGACCATCTGGCGAGACCCAGTACTTC.

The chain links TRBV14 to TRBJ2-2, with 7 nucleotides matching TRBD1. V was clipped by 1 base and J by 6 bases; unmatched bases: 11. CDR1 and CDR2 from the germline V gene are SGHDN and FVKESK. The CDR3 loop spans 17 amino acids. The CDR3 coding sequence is TGTGCCAGCAGCCAAGGGACGATGACAGGGTTGGCCGGGGAGCTGTTTTTT. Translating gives CASSQGTMTGLAGELFF.

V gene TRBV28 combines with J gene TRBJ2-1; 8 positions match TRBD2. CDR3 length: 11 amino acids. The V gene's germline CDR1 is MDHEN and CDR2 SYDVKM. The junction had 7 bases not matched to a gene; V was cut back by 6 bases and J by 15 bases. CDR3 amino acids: CASSEGLDPFF. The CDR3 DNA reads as TGTGCCAGCAGCGAGGGACTAGATCCGTTCTTC.

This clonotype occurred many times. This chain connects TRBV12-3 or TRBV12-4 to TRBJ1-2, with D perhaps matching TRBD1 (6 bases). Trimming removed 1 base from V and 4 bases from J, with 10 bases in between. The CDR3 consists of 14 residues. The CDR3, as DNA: TGTGCCAGCAGTTTAGGGGGGGCTTTCTATGGCTACACCTTC. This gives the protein CASSLGGAFYGYTF.

CDR3 region: CSARDFRGAAYEQYF. For the CDR3, the DNA is TGCAGTGCTAGAGATTTCAGGGGGGCCGCCTACGAGCAGTACTTC. The rearrangement uses TRBV20-1 and TRBJ2-7, with D perhaps matching TRBD1 (7 bases). CDR1 is DFQATT and CDR2 is SNEGSKA in the germline V gene (reference sequence). V was trimmed by 0 bases and J by 2 bases, leaving 14 bases between them. This CDR3 is 15 amino acids long.

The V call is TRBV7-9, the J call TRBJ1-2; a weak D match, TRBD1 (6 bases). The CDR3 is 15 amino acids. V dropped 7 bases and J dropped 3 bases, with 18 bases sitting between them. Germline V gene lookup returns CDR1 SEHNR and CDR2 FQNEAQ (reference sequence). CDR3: CASTPQYGGHYGYTF. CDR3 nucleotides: TGTGCCAGCACCCCACAGTACGGGGGCCACTATGGCTACACCTTC.

The CDR3, as DNA: TGTGCCAGCAGGGCGAGGGTCGCGGGAACTAACACCGGGGAGCTGTTTTTT. Residues: CASRARVAGTNTGELFF. The chain combines TRBV13 with TRBJ2-2, with a weak D call TRBD2 (6 bases). Germline assignment: CDR1 PRHDT and CDR2 FYEKMQ (reference sequence). The length of the CDR3 is 17 residues. Trimming removed 6 bases from V and 2 bases from J, with 19 bases in between.

The chain's CDR3 is CASSLAGVEQYF. Here the CDR3 DNA reads TGTGCCAGCAGCTTAGCGGGGGTCGAGCAGTACTTC. The V call is TRBV7-2, the J call TRBJ2-7; D may be TRBD1 or TRBD2 (5 bases each). CDR1 is SGHTA and CDR2 is FQGNSA in the germline V gene. There are 12 residues in the CDR3. The germline V and J ends were trimmed by 0 bases and 6 bases, with 6 bases remaining between them.

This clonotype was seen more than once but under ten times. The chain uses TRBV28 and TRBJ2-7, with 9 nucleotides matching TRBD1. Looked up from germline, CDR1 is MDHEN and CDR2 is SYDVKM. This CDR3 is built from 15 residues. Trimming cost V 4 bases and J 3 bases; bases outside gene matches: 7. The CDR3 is CASSSYGTGFYEQYF. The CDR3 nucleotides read TGTGCCAGCAGTTCGTATGGGACAGGGTTCTACGAGCAGTACTTC.

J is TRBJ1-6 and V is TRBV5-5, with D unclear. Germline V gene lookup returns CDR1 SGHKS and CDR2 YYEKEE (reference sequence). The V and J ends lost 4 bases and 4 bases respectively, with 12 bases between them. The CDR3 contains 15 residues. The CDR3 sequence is CASSRNRDYNSPLHF. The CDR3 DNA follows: TGTGCCAGCAGCCGGAACAGAGATTATAATTCACCCCTCCACTTT.

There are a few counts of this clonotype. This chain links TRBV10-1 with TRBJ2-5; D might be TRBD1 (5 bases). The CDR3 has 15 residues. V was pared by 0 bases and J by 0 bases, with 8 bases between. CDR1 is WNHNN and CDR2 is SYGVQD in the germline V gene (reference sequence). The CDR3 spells CASSESPTDQETQYF. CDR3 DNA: TGCGCCAGCAGTGAGTCCCCGACAGACCAAGAGACCCAGTACTTC.

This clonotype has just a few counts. The CDR3 sequence: CASSFGREQETQYF. In DNA form, the CDR3 reads TGTGCCAGCAGTTTCGGTAGGGAACAAGAGACCCAGTACTTC. This sequence joins TRBV27 and TRBJ2-5; no firm D call. The length of the CDR3 is 14 residues. Germline CDR1 is MNHEY and CDR2 is SMNVEV (reference sequence). V lost 3 bases to trimming and J lost 2 bases, with 10 bases between them.

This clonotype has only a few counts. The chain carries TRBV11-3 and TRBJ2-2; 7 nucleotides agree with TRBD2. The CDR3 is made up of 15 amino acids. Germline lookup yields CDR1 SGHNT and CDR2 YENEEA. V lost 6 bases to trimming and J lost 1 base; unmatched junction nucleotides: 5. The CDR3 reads CASRRGGGNTGELFF. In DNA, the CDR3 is TGTGCCAGCAGGCGTGGCGGGGGGAACACCGGGGAGCTGTTTTTT.

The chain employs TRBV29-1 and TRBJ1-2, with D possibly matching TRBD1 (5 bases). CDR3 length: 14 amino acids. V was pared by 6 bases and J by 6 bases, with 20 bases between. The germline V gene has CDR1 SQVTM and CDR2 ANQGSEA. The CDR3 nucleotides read TGCAGCGTGGGGACTCAAAATCCCCGGGATGGCTACACCTTC. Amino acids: CSVGTQNPRDGYTF.

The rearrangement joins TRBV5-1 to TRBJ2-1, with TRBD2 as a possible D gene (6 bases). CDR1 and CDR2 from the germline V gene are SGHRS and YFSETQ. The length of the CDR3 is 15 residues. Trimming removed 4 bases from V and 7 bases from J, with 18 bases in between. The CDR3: CASSRGVADTNEQFF. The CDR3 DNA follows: TGCGCCAGCAGCCGCGGGGTAGCGGATACTAATGAGCAGTTCTTC.

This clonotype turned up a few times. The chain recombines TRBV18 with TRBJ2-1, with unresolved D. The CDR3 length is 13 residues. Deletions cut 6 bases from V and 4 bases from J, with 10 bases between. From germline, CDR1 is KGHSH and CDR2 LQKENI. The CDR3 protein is CASSAATYNEQFF. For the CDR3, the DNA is TGTGCCAGCTCGGCGGCTACTTACAATGAGCAGTTCTTC.

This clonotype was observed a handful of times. In nucleotides, the CDR3 is TGTGCCAGCAGTGAATCACAGGGGCTGAACACTGAAGCTTTCTTT. This translates into CASSESQGLNTEAFF. This sequence joins TRBV25-1 and TRBJ1-1; 7 bases are a match to TRBD1. V shed 1 base and J 0 bases; nucleotides not matched to a gene: 2. The CDR3 totals 15 residues. Germline CDR1 is MGHDK and CDR2 is SYGVNS.